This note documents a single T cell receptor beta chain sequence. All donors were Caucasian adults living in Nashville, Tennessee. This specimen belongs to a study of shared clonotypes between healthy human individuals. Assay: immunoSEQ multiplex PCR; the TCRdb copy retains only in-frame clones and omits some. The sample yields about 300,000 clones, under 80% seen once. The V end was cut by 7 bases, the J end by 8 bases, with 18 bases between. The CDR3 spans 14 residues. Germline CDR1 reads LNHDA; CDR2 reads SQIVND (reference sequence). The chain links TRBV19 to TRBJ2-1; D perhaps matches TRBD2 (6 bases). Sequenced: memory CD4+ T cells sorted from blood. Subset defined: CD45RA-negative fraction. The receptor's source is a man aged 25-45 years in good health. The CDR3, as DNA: TGTGCCAGTAAAACGGGAGTAGACGCGGATGAGCAGTTCTTC. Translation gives CASKTGVDADEQFF.